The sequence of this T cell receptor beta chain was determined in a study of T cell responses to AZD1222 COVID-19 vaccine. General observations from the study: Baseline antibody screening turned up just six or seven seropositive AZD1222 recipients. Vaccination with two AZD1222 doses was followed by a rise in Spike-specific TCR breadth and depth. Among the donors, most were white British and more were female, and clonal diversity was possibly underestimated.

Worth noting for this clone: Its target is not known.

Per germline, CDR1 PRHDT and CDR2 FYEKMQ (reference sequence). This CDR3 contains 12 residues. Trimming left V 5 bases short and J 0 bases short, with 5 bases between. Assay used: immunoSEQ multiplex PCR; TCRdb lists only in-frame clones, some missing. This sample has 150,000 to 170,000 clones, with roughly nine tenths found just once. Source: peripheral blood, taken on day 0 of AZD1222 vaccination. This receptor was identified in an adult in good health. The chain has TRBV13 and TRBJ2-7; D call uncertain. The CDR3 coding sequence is TGTGCCAGCAGCGCCACCTCCTACGAGCAGTACTTC. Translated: CASSATSYEQYF. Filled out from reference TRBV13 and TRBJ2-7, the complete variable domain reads AAGVIQSPRHLIKEKRETATLKCYPIPRHDTVYWYQQGPGQDPQFLISFYEKMQSDKGSIPDRFSAQQFSDYHSELNMSSLELGDSALYFCASSATSYEQYFGPGTRLTVT.